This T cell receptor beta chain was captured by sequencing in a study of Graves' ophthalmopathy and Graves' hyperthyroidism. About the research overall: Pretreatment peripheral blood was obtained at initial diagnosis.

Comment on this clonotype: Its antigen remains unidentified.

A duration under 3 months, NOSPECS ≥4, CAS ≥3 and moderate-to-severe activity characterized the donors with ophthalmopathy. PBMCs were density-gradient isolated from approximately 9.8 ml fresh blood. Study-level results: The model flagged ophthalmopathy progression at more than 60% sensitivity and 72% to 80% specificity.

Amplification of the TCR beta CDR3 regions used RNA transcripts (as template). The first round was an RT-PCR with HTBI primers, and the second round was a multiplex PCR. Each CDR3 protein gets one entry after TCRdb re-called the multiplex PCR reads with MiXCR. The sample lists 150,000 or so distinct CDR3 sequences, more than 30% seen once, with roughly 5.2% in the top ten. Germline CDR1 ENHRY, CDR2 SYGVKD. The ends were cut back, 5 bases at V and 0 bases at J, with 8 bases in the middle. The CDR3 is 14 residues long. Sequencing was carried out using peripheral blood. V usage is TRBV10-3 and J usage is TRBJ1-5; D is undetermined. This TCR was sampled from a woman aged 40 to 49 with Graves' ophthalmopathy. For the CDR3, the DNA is TGTGCCATCAGTAACGACATTAGCAATCAGCCCCAGCATTTT. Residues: CAISNDISNQPQHF.